These 4 T cell receptor beta chains were sequenced from one sample in a study of T-cell memory formation after mild COVID-19. One entry per CDR3 protein results from TCRdb running MiXCR on the 5' RACE reads. The sample carries about 320,000 distinct CDR3 sequences, roughly an eighth recorded once. Sequenced input: PBMCs or a T cell subset sorted from them (not recorded which). These receptors were taken from a young man who had mild COVID-19 (a few samples of this study predate the infection). Cell type and time point are not known.

This clonotype was seen a handful of times. The chain uses TRBV20-1 and TRBJ2-1, with D tentatively TRBD2 (5 bases). Germline CDR1 DFQATT, CDR2 SNEGSKA (reference sequence). V lost 5 bases and J 5 bases, leaving 10 bases between the germline ends. CDR3 length: 12 amino acids. CDR3 DNA: TGCAGTGCTCCCCCGGGGAACAATGAGCAGTTCTTC. This sequence encodes CSAPPGNNEQFF.

This clonotype was detected many times. The gene calls are TRBV20-1 and TRBJ2-1; TRBD2 matches 7 bases. Germline loops: CDR1 DFQATT, CDR2 SNEGSKA (reference sequence). The CDR3 extends over 14 amino acids. The junction had 7 bases not matched to a gene; V was cut back by 4 bases and J by 4 bases. The CDR3 region has the DNA TGCAGTGCTATCCCGGGACTACCTTACAATGAGCAGTTCTTC. Translation: CSAIPGLPYNEQFF.

This clonotype has a handful of counts. V and J are TRBV7-2 and TRBJ2-1; 7 nucleotides match TRBD2. Germline loops: CDR1 SGHTA, CDR2 FQGNSA. This CDR3 has 13 residues. V shed 5 bases, J shed 8 bases, and the junction held 6 bases outside the gene matches. The CDR3 DNA is TGTGCCAGCAGCACCCGCCGGGAGGATGAGCAGTTCTTC. Translated, it gives CASSTRREDEQFF. Drawing the rest from reference TRBV7-2 and TRBJ2-1, the complete variable domain is GAGVSQSPSNKVTEKGKDVELRCDPISGHTALYWYRQSLGQGLEFLIYFQGNSAPDKSGLPSDRFSAERTGGSVSTLTIQRTQQEDSAVYLCASSTRREDEQFFGPGTRLTVL.

At least ten counts were recorded for this clonotype. This chain links TRBV7-9 with TRBJ2-7, with TRBD1 identical over 9 bases. The CDR3 has 15 residues. In germline, CDR1 is SEHNR, CDR2 FQNEAQ (reference sequence). J was trimmed by 2 bases and V by 6 bases; bases with no gene match: 8. The CDR3 nucleotides are TGTGCCAGCAGGCCCTTGGGGACAGGGACCTACGAGCAGTACTTC. It codes for CASRPLGTGTYEQYF.